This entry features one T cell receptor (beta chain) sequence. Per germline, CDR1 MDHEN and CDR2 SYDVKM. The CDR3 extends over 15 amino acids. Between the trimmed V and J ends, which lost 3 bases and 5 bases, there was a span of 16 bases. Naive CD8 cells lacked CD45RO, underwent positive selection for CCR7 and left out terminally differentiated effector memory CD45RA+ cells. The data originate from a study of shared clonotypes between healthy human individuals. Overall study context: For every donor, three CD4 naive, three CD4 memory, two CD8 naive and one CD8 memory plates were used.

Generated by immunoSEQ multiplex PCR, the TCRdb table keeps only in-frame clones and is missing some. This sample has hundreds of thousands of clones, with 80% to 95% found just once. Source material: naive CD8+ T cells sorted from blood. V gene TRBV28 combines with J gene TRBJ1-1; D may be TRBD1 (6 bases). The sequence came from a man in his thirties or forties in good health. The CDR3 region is CASSFAYREGTEAFF. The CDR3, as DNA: TGTGCCAGCAGTTTTGCTTACAGGGAGGGGACTGAAGCTTTCTTT.